This T cell receptor (beta chain) was recovered during a study of graft-versus-host responses after intestinal transplantation. Study summary: Multivisceral, liver-intestinal, or isolated intestinal grafts went to recipients. Every recipient had anti-thymocyte globulin induction and around 3 years of tacrolimus plus steroids. General study findings and limits: GvH clones occurred in recipient marrow; some first appeared in ileum or blood.

A remark on this clone: The antigen is undetermined.

This CDR3 region has 13 residues. Germline-derived CDR1 and CDR2 are KGHSH and LQKENI. Trimming stripped 5 bases from V and 2 bases from J, with 6 bases between. The repertoire was sequenced with immunoSEQ multiplex PCR; TCRdb's copy has only in-frame clones and lacks some. The sample lists about 120,000 clones, roughly 95% occurring once. This sequence was found in a human donor who received an intestinal transplant. The sample in question was unstimulated CD8+ T cells sorted from spleen or lymph node cells, obtained before intestinal transplant. The rearrangement links TRBV18 to TRBJ2-2, with D hard to call. In DNA form, the CDR3 reads TGTGCCAGCTCATCGCCCAACACCGGGGAGCTGTTTTTT. The encoded protein is CASSSPNTGELFF.